Presented here are 23 T cell receptor beta chains from one specimen sequenced in a study of post-analysis software for immune sequencing data. Study-wide results and caveats: TRBV5-6, TRBV5-1 and TRBV20-1 were among five TRBV segments more frequent in patients than controls.

cDNA libraries of TCR beta carried unique molecular identifiers. MiXCR, applied by TCRdb to the PCR reads, yields one record per CDR3 protein. Among more than 500,000 distinct CDR3 sequences listed, around a third were seen once. For these receptors, no antigen is known. Sequencing was performed on blood. The receptors shown here come from a girl aged 2-17 years with multiple sclerosis.

The chain recombines TRBV20-1 with TRBJ2-3, with D tentatively TRBD1 (6 bases). Per the germline V gene, CDR1 is DFQATT and CDR2 is SNEGSKA (reference sequence). The CDR3 spans 14 residues. V dropped 3 bases and J dropped 1 base, with 11 bases sitting between them. The CDR3 loop is CSASSGVGTDTQYF. CDR3 DNA sequence: TGCAGTGCTAGTTCAGGGGTGGGCACAGATACGCAGTATTTT.

The table lists this clonotype with a count of one. The missing conserved phenylalanine or tryptophan at the end of this CDR3 makes a read error likely. The rearrangement uses TRBV5-6 and TRBJ1-1, with D possibly TRBD1 on 5 matching bases. Trimming shortened V by 5 bases and J by 3 bases, and 14 bases separated the two germline ends. Germline V gene sequence: CDR1 SGHDT, CDR2 YYEEEE. CDR3 length: 14 residues. The CDR3 nucleotides are TGTGCCAGCAGGATCAAAGGGGATTACACTGAAGCTTTCTGT. Translating gives CASRIKGDYTEAFC.

V is TRBV13 and J is TRBJ2-6, with D unclear. The V end lost 0 bases, the J end lost 0 bases, and 6 bases lay between the germline ends. The CDR3 has 16 residues. The germline CDR1 and CDR2 sequences are PRHDT and FYEKMQ (reference sequence). This chain's CDR3 is CASSLGLGSGANVLTF. In nucleotides, the CDR3 is TGTGCCAGCAGCTTAGGCCTCGGCTCTGGGGCCAACGTCCTGACTTTC.

In this sample, this clonotype turned up a few times. This chain links TRBV7-6 with TRBJ2-5; 14 nucleotides line up with TRBD2. Germline V gene sequence: CDR1 SGHVS, CDR2 FNYEAQ. The CDR3 contains 15 residues. Trimming cost V 5 bases and J 5 bases; bases outside gene matches: 4. CDR3 sequence (DNA): TGTGCCAGCAGCCTAAGGACTAGCGGGAGGGAGACCCAGTACTTC. Translated, it gives CASSLRTSGRETQYF.

This clonotype came up a few times. Here the CDR3 reads CASSQEGGQDYGYTF. The CDR3, as DNA: TGCGCCAGCAGCCAAGAAGGCGGACAGGACTATGGCTACACCTTC. This chain uses TRBV4-1 with TRBJ1-2, with 7 bases lining up with TRBD1. The CDR3 is 15 amino acids. After removal of 0 bases from V and 3 bases from J, the junction contained 4 bases not matched to a gene. CDR1 is MGHRA, CDR2 YSYEKL, per germline.

The chain joins TRBV5-1 to TRBJ2-3, with D maybe TRBD2 (5 bases). The germline V and J ends were trimmed by 0 bases and 6 bases, with 14 bases remaining between them. Looked up from germline, CDR1 is SGHRS and CDR2 is YFSETQ. The CDR3 extends over 15 amino acids. Here the CDR3 DNA reads TGCGCCAGCAGCTTGGACTCGGGGAGTTACGATACGCAGTATTTT. Protein: CASSLDSGSYDTQYF.

The rearrangement links TRBV5-1 to TRBJ2-5; unclear D gene. The CDR3 runs 14 residues. V lost 3 bases and J lost 3, with 12 bases in between. Germline V CDR1 and CDR2: SGHRS, YFSETQ. The CDR3 sequence is CASSYDRWEETQYF. In DNA, the CDR3 is TGCGCCAGCAGCTATGACCGTTGGGAAGAGACCCAGTACTTC.

This chain links TRBV7-2 with TRBJ1-1; the match to TRBD1 covers 7 bases. The CDR3 length is 14 residues. Losses at the gene ends were 1 base for V and 8 bases for J; bases not matched to a gene: 7. Germline CDR1 is SGHTA and CDR2 is FQGNSA. The CDR3 loop reads CASSLETGITEAFF. The CDR3, as DNA: TGTGCCAGCAGCTTAGAGACAGGGATTACCGAAGCTTTCTTT. The full variable domain, its missing parts supplied by reference TRBV7-2 and TRBJ1-1, is GAGVSQSPSNKVTEKGKDVELRCDPISGHTALYWYRQSLGQGLEFLIYFQGNSAPDKSGLPSDRFSAERTGGSVSTLTIQRTQQEDSAVYLCASSLETGITEAFFGQGTRLTVV.

The gene calls are TRBV10-3 and TRBJ2-3; TRBD2 agrees at 13 bases. From germline, CDR1 is ENHRY and CDR2 SYGVKD. There are 15 residues in the CDR3. V was pared by 11 bases and J by 1 base, with 6 bases of the junction left unmatched. CDR3 loop: CAVTSGGAGTDTQYF. CDR3 DNA: TGTGCCGTCACTAGCGGGGGGGCCGGCACAGATACGCAGTATTTT.

The gene calls are TRBV10-3 and TRBJ2-3; D perhaps matches TRBD2 (5 bases). V was pared by 9 bases and J by 3 bases, with 19 bases between. This CDR3 region has 15 residues. Germline V gene data show CDR1 as ENHRY and CDR2 as SYGVKD. This CDR3 is CAMARDPTGTDTQYF. CDR3 coding DNA: TGTGCCATGGCTCGAGACCCGACGGGGACAGATACGCAGTATTTT.

This clonotype was seen a few times. The V gene is TRBV12-3 or TRBV12-4, the J gene TRBJ2-7; D is ambiguous. V was shortened by 1 base and J by 2 bases, with 9 bases between the two germline ends. This CDR3 region has 14 residues. CDR3 sequence: CASSLELTTYEQYF. DNA for the CDR3: TGTGCCAGCAGTTTAGAACTTACGACCTACGAGCAGTACTTC.

CDR3 in amino acids: CSARDSQTSGGASYEQYF. The CDR3 DNA follows: TGCAGTGCTAGAGATTCCCAGACTAGCGGGGGGGCGTCCTACGAGCAGTACTTC. The chain is built from TRBV20-1 and TRBJ2-7; TRBD2 matches at 14 bases. Germline V lookup: CDR1 DFQATT, CDR2 SNEGSKA (reference sequence). CDR3 size: 18 residues. The trim removed 0 bases at V and 1 base at J, leaving 8 bases unmatched.

The chain couples TRBV6-1 to TRBJ2-7; possibly TRBD1 or TRBD2 for D (5 bases each). There are 13 residues in the CDR3. Germline-derived CDR1 and CDR2 are MNHNS and SASEGT. The V end lost 2 bases, the J end lost 3 bases, and 8 bases lay between the germline ends. CDR3 bases: TGTGCCAGCAGTGAATCGAGGGGCTACGAGCAGTACTTC. Translated, it gives CASSESRGYEQYF.

The chain has TRBV18 and TRBJ2-1, with TRBD1 matching over 10 bases. V lost 5 bases to trimming and J lost 5 bases; unmatched junction nucleotides: 6. Germline V gives CDR1 KGHSH, CDR2 LQKENI. There are 15 residues in the CDR3. In nucleotides, the CDR3 is TGTGCCAGCTCAACTGGGACAGGGGCCCACAATGAGCAGTTCTTC. This translates into CASSTGTGAHNEQFF.

This clonotype was seen only a few times. The chain links TRBV5-5 to TRBJ1-4; D may be TRBD1 (5 bases). V lost 4 bases and J lost 1, with 14 bases in between. Germline V gene data show CDR1 as SGHKS and CDR2 as YYEKEE (reference sequence). The CDR3 runs 16 residues. CDR3 DNA: TGTGCCAGCAGCCCCGGGACGCCACAAACTAATGAAAAACTGTTTTTT. Translating it yields CASSPGTPQTNEKLFF.

The CDR3 loop reads CASGLAGVQETQYF. The DNA of the CDR3 is TGTGCCAGCGGACTAGCGGGGGTCCAAGAGACCCAGTACTTC. The chain recombines TRBV7-9 with TRBJ2-5, with TRBD2 matching over 13 bases. This CDR3 spans 14 amino acids. Germline loops: CDR1 SEHNR, CDR2 FQNEAQ (reference sequence). Trimming cost V 8 bases and J 1 base; bases outside gene matches: 1.

Many counts were recorded for this clonotype. The CDR3 spells CASSRQGYEQYF. CDR3 DNA sequence: TGTGCCAGCAGTCGACAGGGGTACGAGCAGTACTTC. J is TRBJ2-7 and V is TRBV27, with 8 bases fitting TRBD1. With 5 bases clipped from V and 4 bases from J, the junction kept 1 base outside the gene matches. This CDR3 has 12 amino acids. Germline V gene data show CDR1 as MNHEY and CDR2 as SMNVEV (reference sequence).

The chain has TRBV20-1 and TRBJ1-2; D not certain. The germline CDR1 and CDR2 sequences are DFQATT and SNEGSKA (reference sequence). This CDR3 has 14 residues. The germline V and J ends were trimmed by 4 bases and 0 bases, with 12 bases remaining between them. In nucleotides, the CDR3 is TGCAGTGCTAAGGGCCAGAACTCTAACTATGGCTACACCTTC. This gives the protein CSAKGQNSNYGYTF.

The chain employs TRBV5-1 and TRBJ2-7, with a weak D call TRBD2 (7 bases). V was clipped by 2 bases and J by 3 bases, with 12 bases between them. Germline assignment: CDR1 SGHRS and CDR2 YFSETQ. The CDR3 has 14 residues. The CDR3 loop is CASSFGLGGYEQYF. In DNA form, the CDR3 reads TGCGCCAGCAGCTTCGGACTAGGGGGCTACGAGCAGTACTTC.

With respect to this clonotype: Relative to the germline gene, one junction end is altered; a read error may explain this. The chain links TRBV15 to TRBJ2-1; 11 bases are shared with TRBD1. The CDR3 contains 14 residues. The germline V gene encodes CDR1 LNHNV and CDR2 YYDKDF (reference sequence). In nucleotides, the CDR3 is TGTGCCACCAGCATAGGACAGGGGGCGCGTGAGCGGTTCTTC. Translating gives CATSIGQGARERFF. The full variable domain, its missing parts supplied by reference TRBV15 and TRBJ2-1, is DAMVIQNPRYQVTQFGKPVTLSCSQTLNHNVMYWYQQKSSQAPKLLFHYYDKDFNNEADTPDNFQSRRPNTSFCFLDIRSPGLGDTAMYLCATSIGQGARERFFGPGTRLTVL.

This CDR3 reads CAISESESGTAYNEQFF. DNA of the CDR3: TGTGCCATCAGTGAGTCGGAGAGCGGGACTGCCTACAATGAGCAGTTCTTC. The genes are TRBV10-3 and TRBJ2-1; 7 bases fit TRBD2. Germline assignment: CDR1 ENHRY and CDR2 SYGVKD. This CDR3 comprises 17 residues. The V and J ends lost 0 bases and 2 bases, in that order; junction bases with no gene match: 7.

In its sample, this clonotype was seen a few times. The chain links TRBV20-1 to TRBJ1-1; D possibly corresponds to TRBD1 (6 bases). The ends were cut back, 3 bases at V and 0 bases at J, with 11 bases in the middle. The germline gives CDR1 DFQATT, CDR2 SNEGSKA (reference sequence). CDR3 length equals 14 residues. DNA of the CDR3: TGCAGTGCTAGGTGGGGGCTCATGAACACTGAAGCTTTCTTT. This sequence encodes CSARWGLMNTEAFF.

This clonotype was counted a few times. The J gene is TRBJ1-2, the V gene TRBV20-1; no clear D gene. This CDR3 spans 11 amino acids. Trimming took 3 bases from V and 8 from J, leaving 10 bases between them. CDR1 DFQATT and CDR2 SNEGSKA come from the germline V gene (reference sequence). CDR3 nucleotides: TGCAGTGCTAGCCCGGACGCAGGCTACACCTTC. It encodes CSASPDAGYTF.